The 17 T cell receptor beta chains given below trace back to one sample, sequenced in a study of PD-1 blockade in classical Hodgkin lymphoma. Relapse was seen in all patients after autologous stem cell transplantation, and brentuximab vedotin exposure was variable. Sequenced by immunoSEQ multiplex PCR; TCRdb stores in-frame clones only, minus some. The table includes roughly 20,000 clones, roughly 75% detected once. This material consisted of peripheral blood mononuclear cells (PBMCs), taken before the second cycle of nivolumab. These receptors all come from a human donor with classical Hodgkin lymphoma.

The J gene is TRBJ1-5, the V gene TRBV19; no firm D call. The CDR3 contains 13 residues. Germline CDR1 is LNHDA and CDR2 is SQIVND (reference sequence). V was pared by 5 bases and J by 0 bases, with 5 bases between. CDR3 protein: CASSRGSNQPQHF. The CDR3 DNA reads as TGTGCCAGTAGTCGCGGTAGCAATCAGCCCCAGCATTTT. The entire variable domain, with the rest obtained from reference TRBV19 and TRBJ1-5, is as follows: DGGITQSPKYLFRKEGQNVTLSCEQNLNHDAMYWYRQDPGQGLRLIYYSQIVNDFQKGDIAEGYSVSREKKESFPLTVTSAQKNPTAFYLCASSRGSNQPQHFGDGTRLSIL.

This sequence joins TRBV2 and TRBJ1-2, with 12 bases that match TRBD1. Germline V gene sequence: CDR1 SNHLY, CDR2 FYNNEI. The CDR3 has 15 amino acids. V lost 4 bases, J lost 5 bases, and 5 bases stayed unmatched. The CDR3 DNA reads TGTGCCAGCAGTGCGGGGGGACAGGGGGCTTATGGCTACACCTTC. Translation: CASSAGGQGAYGYTF.

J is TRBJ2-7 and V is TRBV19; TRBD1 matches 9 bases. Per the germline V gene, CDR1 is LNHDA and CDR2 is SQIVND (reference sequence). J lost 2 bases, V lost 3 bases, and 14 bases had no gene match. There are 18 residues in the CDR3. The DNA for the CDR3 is TGTGCCAGTAGTATCGGCGGGACAGGGACACTCTACCCCTACGAGCAGTACTTC. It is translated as CASSIGGTGTLYPYEQYF. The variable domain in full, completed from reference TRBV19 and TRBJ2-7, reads DGGITQSPKYLFRKEGQNVTLSCEQNLNHDAMYWYRQDPGQGLRLIYYSQIVNDFQKGDIAEGYSVSREKKESFPLTVTSAQKNPTAFYLCASSIGGTGTLYPYEQYFGPGTRLTVT.

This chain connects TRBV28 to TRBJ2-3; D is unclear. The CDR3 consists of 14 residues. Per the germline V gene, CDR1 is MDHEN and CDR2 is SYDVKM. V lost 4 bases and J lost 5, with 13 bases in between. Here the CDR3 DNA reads TGTGCCAGCAGTTCCCTTCTTTCGGGAGATACGCAGTATTTT. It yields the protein CASSSLLSGDTQYF.

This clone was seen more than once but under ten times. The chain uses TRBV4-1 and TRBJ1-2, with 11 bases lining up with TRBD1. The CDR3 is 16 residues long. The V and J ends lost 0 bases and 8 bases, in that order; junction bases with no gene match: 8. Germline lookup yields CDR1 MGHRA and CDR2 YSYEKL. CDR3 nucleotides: TGCGCCAGCAGCCAAGAACCGGGGACAGGGGGTTTGGGCTACACCTTC. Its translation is CASSQEPGTGGLGYTF.

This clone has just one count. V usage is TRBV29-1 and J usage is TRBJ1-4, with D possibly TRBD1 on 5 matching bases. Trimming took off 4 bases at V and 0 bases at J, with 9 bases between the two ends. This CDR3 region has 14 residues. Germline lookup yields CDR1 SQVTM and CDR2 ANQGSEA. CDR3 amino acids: CSVGLGATNEKLFF. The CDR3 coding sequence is TGCAGCGTTGGATTAGGGGCAACTAATGAAAAACTGTTTTTT.

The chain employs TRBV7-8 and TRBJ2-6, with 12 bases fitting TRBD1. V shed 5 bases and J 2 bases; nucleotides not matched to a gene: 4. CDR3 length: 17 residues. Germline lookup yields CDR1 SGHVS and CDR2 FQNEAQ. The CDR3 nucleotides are TGTGCCAGCAGCCAGGGACAGGGGGCGCCTGGGGCCAACGTCCTGACTTTC. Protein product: CASSQGQGAPGANVLTF.

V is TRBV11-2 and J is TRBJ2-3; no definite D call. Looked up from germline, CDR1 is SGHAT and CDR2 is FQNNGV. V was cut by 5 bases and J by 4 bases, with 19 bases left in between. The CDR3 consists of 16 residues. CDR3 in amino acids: CASSHDGARNADTQYF. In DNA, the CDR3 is TGTGCCAGCAGCCATGACGGCGCGAGAAATGCAGATACGCAGTATTTT.

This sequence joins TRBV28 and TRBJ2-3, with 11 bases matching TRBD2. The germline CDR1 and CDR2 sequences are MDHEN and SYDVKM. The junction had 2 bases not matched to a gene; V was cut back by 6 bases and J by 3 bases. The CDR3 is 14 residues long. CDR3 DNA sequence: TGTGCCAGCAGCGCTAGCGGGAGGACAGATACGCAGTATTTT. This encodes CASSASGRTDTQYF. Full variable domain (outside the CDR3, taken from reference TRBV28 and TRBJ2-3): DVKVTQSSRYLVKRTGEKVFLECVQDMDHENMFWYRQDPGLGLRLIYFSYDVKMKEKGDIPEGYSVSREKKERFSLILESASTNQTSMYLCASSASGRTDTQYFGPGTRLTVL.

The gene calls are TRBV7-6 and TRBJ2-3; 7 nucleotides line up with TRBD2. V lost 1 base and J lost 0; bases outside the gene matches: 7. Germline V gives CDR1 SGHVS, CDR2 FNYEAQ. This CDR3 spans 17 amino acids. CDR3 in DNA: TGTGCCAGCAGCTTAGGGTCTAGCGGAACTAGCACAGATACGCAGTATTTT. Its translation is CASSLGSSGTSTDTQYF.

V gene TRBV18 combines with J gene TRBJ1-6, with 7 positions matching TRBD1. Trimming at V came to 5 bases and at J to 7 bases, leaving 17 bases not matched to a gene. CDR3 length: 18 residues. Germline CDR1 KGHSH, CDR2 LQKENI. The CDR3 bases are TGTGCCAGCTCAGCACTCGCGAACTCGGGACAGAGGAATTCACCCCTCCACTTT. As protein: CASSALANSGQRNSPLHF.

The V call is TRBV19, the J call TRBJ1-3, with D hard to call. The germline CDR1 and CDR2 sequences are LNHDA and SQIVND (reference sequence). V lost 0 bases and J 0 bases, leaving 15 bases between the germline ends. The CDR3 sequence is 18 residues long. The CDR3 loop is CASSIDLPRVSSGNTIYF. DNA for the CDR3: TGTGCCAGTAGTATAGATCTCCCTCGGGTATCCTCTGGAAACACCATATATTTT.

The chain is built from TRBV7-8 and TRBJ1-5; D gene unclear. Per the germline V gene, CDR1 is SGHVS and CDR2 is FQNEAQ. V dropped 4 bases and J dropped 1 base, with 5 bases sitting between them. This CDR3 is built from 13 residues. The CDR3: CASSSDSNQPQHF. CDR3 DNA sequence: TGTGCCAGCAGCTCCGACAGCAATCAGCCCCAGCATTTT.

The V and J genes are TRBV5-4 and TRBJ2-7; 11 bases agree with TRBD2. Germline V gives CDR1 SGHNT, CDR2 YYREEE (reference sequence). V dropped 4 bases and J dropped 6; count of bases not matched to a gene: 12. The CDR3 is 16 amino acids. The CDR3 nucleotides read TGTGCCAGCAGCCAAGGCACTAGCGGGAGTAGCGGCGAGCAGTACTTC. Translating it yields CASSQGTSGSSGEQYF.

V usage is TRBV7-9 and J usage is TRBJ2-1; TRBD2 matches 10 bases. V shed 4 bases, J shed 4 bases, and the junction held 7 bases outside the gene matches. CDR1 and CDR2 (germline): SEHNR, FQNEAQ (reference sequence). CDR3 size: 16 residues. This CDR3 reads CASSSQREGLYNEQFF. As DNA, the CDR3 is TGTGCCAGCAGCTCCCAGCGGGAGGGCCTTTACAATGAGCAGTTCTTC.

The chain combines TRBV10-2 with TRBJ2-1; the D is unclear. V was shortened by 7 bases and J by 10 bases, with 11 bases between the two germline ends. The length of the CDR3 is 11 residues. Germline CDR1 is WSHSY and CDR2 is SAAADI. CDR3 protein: CASTPLGEQFF. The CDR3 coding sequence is TGCGCCAGCACCCCTTTGGGGGAGCAGTTCTTC.

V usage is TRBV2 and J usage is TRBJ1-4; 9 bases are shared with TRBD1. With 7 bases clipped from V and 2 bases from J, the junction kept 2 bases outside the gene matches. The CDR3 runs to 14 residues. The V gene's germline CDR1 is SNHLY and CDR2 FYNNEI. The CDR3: CASNDRGTNEKLFF. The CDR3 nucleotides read TGTGCCAGCAATGACAGGGGGACTAATGAAAAACTGTTTTTT.